A selection of T cell receptor beta chains follows, all from one sample in a study of neurological immune-mediated disorders. TCRdb processed the 5' RACE reads anew with MiXCR; each CDR3 protein has one entry. Here the sample spans around 49,000 distinct CDR3 sequences, less than 15% being singletons. Sequenced sample: PBMCs. These receptors came from a male donor with HTLV-1-associated myelopathy (HAM/TSP). Both conserved end residues are part of each CDR3. The D gene is left open where the match is weak. Rows give clone size only sometimes, using once, few, many, or a class for an expanded clone.

V gene	clone size	D gene	J gene	CDR3 protein	CDR3 DNA
TRBV7-9	many	.	TRBJ2-3	CASSSAGDTQYF	TGTGCCAGCAGCTCCGCTGGAGATACGCAGTATTTT
TRBV11-2	many	TRBD2	TRBJ2-3	CASSLGLAGSDTQYF	TGTGCCAGCAGCCTCGGACTAGCGGGCTCAGATACGCAGTATTTT
TRBV20-1	many	.	TRBJ1-3	CSGSTVLNTIYF	TGCAGTGGATCGACAGTTTTAAACACCATATATTTT
TRBV7-6	.	TRBD1	TRBJ2-2	CASSLAPGGFEVAGELFF	TGTGCCAGCAGCTTAGCGCCAGGGGGTTTTGAAGTAGCCGGGGAGCTGTTTTTT
TRBV20-1	many	.	TRBJ1-3	CSARAGGWGNTIYF	TGCAGTGCTAGGGCCGGGGGCTGGGGAAACACCATATATTTT
TRBV12-3/TRBV12-4	many	TRBD1	TRBJ2-1	CASSPGTGYNEQFF	TGTGCCAGCAGCCCCGGGACAGGCTACAATGAGCAGTTCTTC
TRBV6-6	many	TRBD1	TRBJ2-7	CASSYLVTGAGYEQYF	TGTGCCAGCAGTTACTTGGTGACAGGGGCCGGGTACGAGCAGTACTTC
TRBV7-9	many	.	TRBJ1-1	CASTRGGRTEAFF	TGTGCCAGCACCCGAGGGGGGAGGACTGAAGCTTTCTTT
TRBV7-9	many	.	TRBJ2-1	CASSLVTGTGINEQFF	TGTGCCAGCAGCTTAGTAACGGGAACAGGGATCAATGAGCAGTTCTTC
TRBV7-2	many	TRBD1	TRBJ2-1	CASRQTGGNEQFF	TGTGCCAGCAGGCAGACAGGGGGGAATGAGCAGTTCTTC
TRBV5-1	many	.	TRBJ1-4	CASSLPGTSQEKLFF	TGCGCCAGCAGCCTACCCGGGACCTCTCAAGAAAAACTGTTTTTT
TRBV20-1	many	TRBD2	TRBJ2-3	CSARDISGGRDTQYF	TGCAGTGCTAGAGATATAAGCGGGGGCCGAGATACGCAGTATTTT
TRBV20-1	many	.	TRBJ2-5	CSATGGPETQYF	TGCAGTGCTACCGGGGGCCCAGAGACCCAGTACTTC
TRBV20-1	many	TRBD1	TRBJ2-7	CSATALTGEEQYF	TGCAGTGCTACAGCCCTGACAGGGGAAGAGCAGTACTTC
TRBV9	.	TRBD1	TRBJ2-2	CASSPPRTGGAGELFF	TGTGCCAGCAGCCCCCCCAGGACAGGGGGTGCCGGGGAGCTGTTTTTT
TRBV5-1	many	.	TRBJ2-1	CASSKESFYNEQFF	TGCGCCAGCAGCAAGGAGTCCTTCTACAATGAGCAGTTCTTC